The entry below gives a single T cell receptor beta chain sequence along with its context. Its antigen is not identified. The CDR3 spans 14 residues. CDR1 and CDR2 (germline): SQVTM, ANQGSEA. The V gene lost 5 bases and the J gene lost 6 bases, with 16 bases spanning the gap. The data were taken from a study of a mutant IDH1 vaccine in newly diagnosed glioma. Study overall: Standard pretreatment was either radiotherapy, temozolomide, or, for most, radiochemotherapy with temozolomide.

Study outcomes and limitations: There were vaccine-induced immune responses in approximately 95% of the patients.

Sequencing used immunoSEQ multiplex PCR; TCRdb keeps in-frame clones, though not all of them. The sample includes fewer than 65,000 clones, approximately 80% of them seen just once. The time point is: week 11, during vaccination. All doses held 300 ug of mutant IDH1 20-mer peptide, with topical imiquimod. Sequenced here: PBMCs, sampled from a glioma patient whose treatment included an IDH1 peptide vaccine. V is TRBV29-1 and J is TRBJ2-2; D perhaps matches TRBD1 (6 bases). The origin of this receptor is a man aged 45-60 years with glioma. As DNA, the CDR3 is TGCAGCGTTAAAGGGCAGGGGAGCGCCGGGGAGCTGTTTTTT. It codes for CSVKGQGSAGELFF.